Listed here are 7 T cell receptor beta chains from one sample, sequenced in a study of blood T cell repertoires in COVID-19. TCRdb keeps only in-frame clones here, not all; method: immunoSEQ multiplex PCR. In the table there are 150,000 or so clones, more than 65% of which are singletons. The material sequenced was PBMCs or T cells enriched from blood (not recorded which). These receptor sequences come from a man aged 45-60 years who had recovered from COVID-19.

In this sample, this clone turned up once. The chain has TRBV25-1 and TRBJ1-2, with TRBD1 matching over 9 bases. This CDR3 is 15 amino acids long. J lost 0 bases, V lost 4 bases, and 3 bases had no gene match. In germline, CDR1 is MGHDK, CDR2 SYGVNS. In nucleotides, the CDR3 is TGTGCCAGCAGTGCACAGGGGGCGCCTAACTATGGCTACACCTTC. It is translated as CASSAQGAPNYGYTF.

V usage is TRBV4-1 and J usage is TRBJ1-2; D call uncertain. Germline assignment: CDR1 MGHRA and CDR2 YSYEKL. Trimming cost V 0 bases and J 5 bases, with 10 bases left between them. The CDR3 consists of 14 residues. CDR3 sequence reads: CASSQDLRPYGYTF. The DNA for the CDR3 is TGCGCCAGCAGCCAAGATCTCCGTCCGTATGGCTACACCTTC.

The gene calls are TRBV27 and TRBJ1-1, with D hard to call. Deletions cut 2 bases from V and 3 bases from J, with 16 bases between. Germline loops: CDR1 MNHEY, CDR2 SMNVEV (reference sequence). This CDR3 spans 16 amino acids. The CDR3 loop is CASSLRWGMRDTEAFF. CDR3 nucleotides: TGTGCCAGCAGTTTACGGTGGGGTATGAGGGACACTGAAGCTTTCTTT.

This chain uses TRBV2 with TRBJ2-3; TRBD1 is a possible D gene (6 bases). The germline V and J ends were trimmed by 3 bases and 1 base, with 11 bases remaining between them. From germline, CDR1 is SNHLY and CDR2 FYNNEI. The CDR3 spans 15 residues. The CDR3 nucleotides read TGTGCCAGCAGTGATAGGGGGTCACGCACAGATACGCAGTATTTT. It yields the protein CASSDRGSRTDTQYF.

This chain links TRBV2 with TRBJ1-6, with D perhaps TRBD1 (5 bases). Germline CDR1 and CDR2: SNHLY and FYNNEI. Trimming removed 4 bases from V and 6 bases from J, with 10 bases in between. The CDR3 consists of 14 residues. The CDR3 protein is CASSADSVNSPLHF. CDR3 sequence (DNA): TGTGCCAGCAGTGCCGACAGCGTTAATTCACCCCTCCACTTT. Using reference TRBV2 and TRBJ1-6 for the parts outside the CDR3, the full variable domain is EPEVTQTPSHQVTQMGQEVILRCVPISNHLYFYWYRQILGQKVEFLVSFYNNEISEKSEIFDDQFSVERPDGSNFTLKIRSTKLEDSAMYFCASSADSVNSPLHFGNGTRLTVT.

In this sample, this clone turned up many times. This chain connects TRBV21-1 to TRBJ2-2; TRBD2 was called by the table and not checked on the DNA. TRBV21-1 is recorded as a pseudogene. This CDR3 has 16 residues. DNA for the CDR3: TGTGCCAGCAGCAAAGGACTAGCGGGGGACACCGGGGAGCTGTTTTTT. It is translated as CASSKGLAGDTGELFF.

This clone was counted between two and nine times. J is TRBJ1-2 and V is TRBV6-5, with D perhaps TRBD1 (6 bases). This CDR3 is built from 15 residues. Between the trimmed V and J ends, which lost 5 bases and 5 bases, there was a span of 18 bases. Germline-derived CDR1 and CDR2 are MNHEY and SVGAGI. The CDR3 DNA is TGTGCCAGCAGTACGGCACAGGGATCCACTTATGGCTACACCTTC. Translation gives CASSTAQGSTYGYTF.